These 20 T cell receptor beta chains share one sample of origin, sequenced in a study of blood T cells in healthy people across ages. PCR was performed a second time for roughly 7 to 11 cycles using a sample-barcoded 5' primer and a J-beta primer mix. TCRdb independently ran MiXCR on the 5' RACE reads; one entry per CDR3 protein. The profile shows 450,000 to 650,000 distinct CDR3 sequences, more than 20% of them singletons. The same specimen was also included in a second study, on T cells of mothers and their children.

The sequenced sample consisted of blood. The origin of the receptors is a boy younger than 18 in good health.

This clonotype came up a few times. This chain uses TRBV27 with TRBJ2-4; 9 nucleotides line up with TRBD1. V was clipped by 6 bases and J by 3 bases; unmatched bases: 6. Germline CDR1 reads MNHEY; CDR2 reads SMNVEV (reference sequence). The CDR3 is 15 amino acids. The CDR3 coding sequence is TGTGCCAGCAGCCAGGGACAGGGTAGCAAAAACATTCAGTACTTC. It yields the protein CASSQGQGSKNIQYF.

The table lists this clonotype with a count of one. The gene calls are TRBV7-9 and TRBJ1-2; 7 nucleotides agree with TRBD1. J lost 8 bases, V lost 5 bases, and 8 bases had no gene match. Germline CDR1 is SEHNR and CDR2 is FQNEAQ (reference sequence). The CDR3 consists of 13 residues. The DNA of the CDR3 is TGTGCCAGCAGCCCGGACAGGCCAAAAGGCTACACCTTC. Translated, it gives CASSPDRPKGYTF.

A few counts support this clonotype. This rearrangement joins TRBV12-3 or TRBV12-4 to TRBJ2-7; D is possibly TRBD1 or TRBD2 (5 bases each). V was pared by 1 base and J by 4 bases, with 8 bases between. There are 13 residues in the CDR3. The CDR3 DNA reads as TGTGCCAGCAGTTTAGGCAGGGAGTACGAGCAGTACTTC. Translation: CASSLGREYEQYF.

The J gene is TRBJ2-1, the V gene TRBV4-3; D perhaps matches TRBD2 (5 bases). The CDR3 is made up of 11 amino acids. Between the trimmed V and J ends, which lost 4 bases and 9 bases, there was a span of 7 bases. From germline, CDR1 is LGHNA and CDR2 YSLEER. The CDR3 is CASSPGFEQFF. DNA for the CDR3: TGCGCCAGCAGCCCGGGGTTTGAGCAGTTCTTC.

This clonotype was counted only a few times. The chain is built from TRBV14 and TRBJ2-5; 8 nucleotides line up with TRBD1. J lost 1 base, V lost 1 base, and 8 bases had no gene match. Germline V gene sequence: CDR1 SGHDN, CDR2 FVKESK. CDR3 length: 17 residues. The CDR3 bases are TGTGCCAGCAGCCAAGTGGGGGCGGACAGGGCCCAAGAGACCCAGTACTTC. It translates to CASSQVGADRAQETQYF.

The chain carries TRBV7-9 and TRBJ2-1; no clear D. With 4 bases removed from V and 0 bases from J, the gap between germline ends came to 10 bases. Germline V gene lookup returns CDR1 SEHNR and CDR2 FQNEAQ (reference sequence). The length of the CDR3 is 15 residues. The CDR3 here is CASSSLTGSYNEQFF. CDR3 nucleotide sequence: TGTGCCAGCAGCTCCCTGACGGGCTCCTACAATGAGCAGTTCTTC.

This clonotype was seen a handful of times. The chain is built from TRBV6-5 and TRBJ2-3, with D maybe TRBD1 (5 bases). The CDR3 loop spans 13 amino acids. Trimming shortened V by 2 bases and J by 4 bases, and 7 bases separated the two germline ends. Germline V gives CDR1 MNHEY, CDR2 SVGAGI. CDR3 loop: CASSYPRADTQYF. The CDR3 DNA reads as TGTGCCAGCAGTTACCCCAGGGCAGATACGCAGTATTTT.

The chain is built from TRBV20-1 and TRBJ1-4; TRBD1 aligns across 9 bases. This CDR3 is built from 16 residues. The V and J ends lost 3 bases and 7 bases, in that order; junction bases with no gene match: 12. Germline V gene data show CDR1 as DFQATT and CDR2 as SNEGSKA (reference sequence). The CDR3 DNA is TGCAGTGCTAGTGACAACAACAGGGGGCGTCTTGAAAAACTGTTTTTT. It encodes CSASDNNRGRLEKLFF.

The chain employs TRBV4-3 and TRBJ2-1; TRBD2 agrees at 8 bases. Germline CDR1 reads LGHNA; CDR2 reads YSLEER. V was pared by 1 base and J by 7 bases, with 12 bases of the junction left unmatched. There are 17 residues in the CDR3. The chain's CDR3 is CASSQGSGRSIRNEQFF. CDR3 in DNA: TGCGCCAGCAGCCAAGGAAGCGGGAGAAGTATAAGGAATGAGCAGTTCTTC.

The chain joins TRBV19 to TRBJ2-1, with 8 positions matching TRBD2. The CDR3 contains 15 residues. The V gene's germline CDR1 is LNHDA and CDR2 SQIVND (reference sequence). V was pared by 6 bases and J by 8 bases, with 12 bases of the junction left unmatched. The CDR3 bases are TGTGCCAGTAGAGACCCGGGACTAGTTAGGGATGAGCAGTTCTTC. Its protein is CASRDPGLVRDEQFF.

This sequence joins TRBV9 and TRBJ1-1, with a tentative D call TRBD1 (5 bases). The ends were cut back, 6 bases at V and 4 bases at J, with 13 bases in the middle. This CDR3 spans 13 amino acids. Per germline, CDR1 SGDLS and CDR2 YYNGEE. The CDR3 loop reads CASNAGNPTEAFF. As DNA, the CDR3 is TGTGCCAGCAACGCAGGGAATCCCACTGAAGCTTTCTTT.

The chain has TRBV5-1 and TRBJ2-7, with 8 nucleotides matching TRBD1. The CDR3 covers 13 residues. CDR1 is SGHRS and CDR2 is YFSETQ in the germline V gene. The V and J ends lost 3 bases and 6 bases, in that order; junction bases with no gene match: 5. The CDR3 sequence: CASSSQGAREQYF. The CDR3 region has the DNA TGCGCCAGCAGCTCTCAGGGGGCGCGCGAGCAGTACTTC. Full variable domain (rest looked up from reference TRBV5-1 and TRBJ2-7): KAGVTQTPRYLIKTRGQQVTLSCSPISGHRSVSWYQQTPGQGLQFLFEYFSETQRNKGNFPGRFSGRQFSNSRSEMNVSTLELGDSALYLCASSSQGAREQYFGPGTRLTVT.

The chain links TRBV7-9 to TRBJ1-2, with D possibly being TRBD1 (5 bases). The CDR3 totals 14 residues. Germline loops: CDR1 SEHNR, CDR2 FQNEAQ (reference sequence). V lost 4 bases and J lost 0, with 9 bases in between. The CDR3 loop reads CASSSTEANYGYTF. The CDR3 coding sequence is TGTGCCAGCAGCTCGACAGAAGCTAACTATGGCTACACCTTC.

In its sample, this clonotype was seen many times. The chain carries TRBV11-1 and TRBJ1-4; maybe TRBD1 (6 bases). Looked up from germline, CDR1 is SGHAT and CDR2 is FQDESV (reference sequence). V was cut by 2 bases and J by 0 bases, with 22 bases left in between. The CDR3 is 20 amino acids. The CDR3 loop is CASSLRQGTSTRPTNEKLFF. CDR3 DNA sequence: TGTGCCAGCAGCTTACGCCAGGGGACTTCAACACGACCAACTAATGAAAAACTGTTTTTT. The whole variable domain, remainder taken from reference TRBV11-1 and TRBJ1-4, is EAEVAQSPRYKITEKSQAVAFWCDPISGHATLYWYRQILGQGPELLVQFQDESVVDDSQLPKDRFSAERLKGVDSTLKIQPAELGDSAMYLCASSLRQGTSTRPTNEKLFFGSGTQLSVL.

This clonotype was seen only a few times. At one end, the junction sequence differs from germline, possibly due to a read error. The rearrangement links TRBV25-1 to TRBJ1-1, with 7 bases that match TRBD1. CDR3 length equals 14 residues. Germline V lookup: CDR1 MGHDK, CDR2 SYGVNS. Here the CDR3 DNA reads TGTACCAGCAGTGAAACAGGGGATTACACTGAAGCTTTCTTT. Its protein product is CTSSETGDYTEAFF.

V gene TRBV5-5 combines with J gene TRBJ2-5, with D perhaps matching TRBD1 or TRBD2 (5 bases each). Matching the DNA end better, TRBJ2-7 makes the J call doubtful. Germline values: CDR1 SGHKS, CDR2 YYEKEE (reference sequence). The CDR3 has 14 amino acids. The CDR3 sequence: CASAPGATAYEQYF. The CDR3 DNA reads TGTGCCAGCGCACCCGGGGCCACCGCCTACGAGCAGTACTTC.

This clonotype was found a few times. The gene calls are TRBV7-2 and TRBJ2-1; unclear D gene. The V end was cut by 2 bases, the J end by 2 bases, with 13 bases between. This CDR3 is 16 amino acids long. The germline CDR1 and CDR2 sequences are SGHTA and FQGNSA. The CDR3 is CASSLNTLVPYNEQFF. The CDR3 DNA sequence: TGTGCCAGCAGCTTAAACACTCTAGTACCCTACAATGAGCAGTTCTTC.

This clonotype has more than one count but fewer than ten. The rearrangement joins TRBV7-9 to TRBJ1-1; D is unresolved. This CDR3 has 12 amino acids. Germline CDR1 is SEHNR and CDR2 is FQNEAQ (reference sequence). V lost 4 bases and J lost 8, with 11 bases in between. The CDR3 sequence is CASSYGRVEAFF. CDR3 coding DNA: TGTGCCAGCAGCTACGGAAGGGTGGAAGCTTTCTTT.

This clonotype appeared once. At one end, the junction sequence differs from germline, possibly due to a read error. V and J are TRBV3-1 and TRBJ2-5, with TRBD1 matching 11 bases. This CDR3 is built from 14 residues. The germline V gene encodes CDR1 LGHDT and CDR2 YNNKEL (reference sequence). The CDR3, as DNA: TGTGCCAGCAGCTCGGACAGGGGGCATGAGACCCAGTACTTT. Its protein product is CASSSDRGHETQYF.

The V gene is TRBV7-2, the J gene TRBJ2-3, with 14 nucleotides matching TRBD2. The CDR3 is 14 amino acids. Germline CDR1 reads SGHTA; CDR2 reads FQGNSA. V lost 5 bases and J lost 14; bases outside the gene matches: 9. The CDR3 nucleotides read TGTGCCAGCAGCACCCCGGGACTAGCGGGGGTGGGGTATTTT. Amino acids: CASSTPGLAGVGYF.